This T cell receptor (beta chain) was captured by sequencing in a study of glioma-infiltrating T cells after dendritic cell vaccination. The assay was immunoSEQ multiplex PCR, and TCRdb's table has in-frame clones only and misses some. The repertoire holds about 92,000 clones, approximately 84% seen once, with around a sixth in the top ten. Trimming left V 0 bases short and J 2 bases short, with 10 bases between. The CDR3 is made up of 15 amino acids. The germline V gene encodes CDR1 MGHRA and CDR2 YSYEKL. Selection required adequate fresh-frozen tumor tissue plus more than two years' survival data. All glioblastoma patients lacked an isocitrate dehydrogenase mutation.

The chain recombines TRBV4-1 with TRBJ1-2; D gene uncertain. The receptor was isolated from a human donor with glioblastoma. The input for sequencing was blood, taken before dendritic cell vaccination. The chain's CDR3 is CASSQDPVANYGYTF. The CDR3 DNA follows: TGCGCCAGCAGCCAAGATCCCGTAGCCAACTATGGCTACACCTTC.